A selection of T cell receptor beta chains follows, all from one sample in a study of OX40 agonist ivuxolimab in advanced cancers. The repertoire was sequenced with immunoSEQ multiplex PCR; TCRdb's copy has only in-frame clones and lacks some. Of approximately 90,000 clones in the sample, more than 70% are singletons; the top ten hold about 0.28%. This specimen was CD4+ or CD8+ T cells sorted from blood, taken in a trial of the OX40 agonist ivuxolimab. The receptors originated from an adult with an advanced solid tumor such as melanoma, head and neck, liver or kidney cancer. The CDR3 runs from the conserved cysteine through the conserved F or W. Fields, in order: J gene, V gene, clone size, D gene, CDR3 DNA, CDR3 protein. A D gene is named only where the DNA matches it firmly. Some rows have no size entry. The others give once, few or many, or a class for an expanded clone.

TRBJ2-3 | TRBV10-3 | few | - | TGTGCCATCAGGGCTAGCGTAGGGGTGGGCTCTACGCAGTATTTT | CAIRASVGVGSTQYF
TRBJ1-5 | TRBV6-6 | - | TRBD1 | TGTGCCAGCTACCAACAGGGGGGGAATCAGCCCCAGCATTTT | CASYQQGGNQPQHF
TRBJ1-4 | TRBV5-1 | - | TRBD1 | TGCGCCAGCAGCGGAAGGACAGGGGATAATGAAAAACTGTTTTTT | CASSGRTGDNEKLFF
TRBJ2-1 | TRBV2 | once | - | TGTGCCAGCAGAAGCCTCTCCTACAATGAGCAGTTCTTC | CASRSLSYNEQFF
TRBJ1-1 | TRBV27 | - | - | TGTGCCAGCATTACTAGGGGGACTGAAGCTTTCTTT | CASITRGTEAFF
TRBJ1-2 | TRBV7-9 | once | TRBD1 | TGTGCCAGCAGCCCGACAGGGAGGGACTATGGCTACACCTTC | CASSPTGRDYGYTF
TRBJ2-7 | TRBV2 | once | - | TGTGCCAGCAGTGGGGGCGGGTTGAGCTCCTACGAGCAGTACTTC | CASSGGGLSSYEQYF
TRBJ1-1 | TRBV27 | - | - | TGTGCCAGCAGTTTATTGGGAGGACAGAAGAACACTGAAGCTTTCTTT | CASSLLGGQKNTEAFF
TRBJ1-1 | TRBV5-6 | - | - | TGTGCCAGCAGCTATTATAGTAGGAACACTGAAGCTTTCTTT | CASSYYSRNTEAFF
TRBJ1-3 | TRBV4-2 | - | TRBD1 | TGTGCCAGCAGCCAAGAAAGACAGGGGGCTAAGGCTGGAAACACCATATATTTT | CASSQERQGAKAGNTIYF
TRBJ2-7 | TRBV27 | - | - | TGTGCCAGCAGTAGCCCACCAACCTACGAGCAGTACTTC | CASSSPPTYEQYF
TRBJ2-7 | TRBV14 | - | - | TGTGCCAGCAGCCAAGACCCTCTGCGCTCCTACGAGCAGTACTTC | CASSQDPLRSYEQYF
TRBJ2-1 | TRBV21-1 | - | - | TGTGCCAGCAGCACCGTCTCGGGACAGGGGGCCGCTGAGCAGTTCTTC | CASSTVSGQGAAEQFF
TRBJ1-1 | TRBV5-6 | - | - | TGTGCCAGCAGTGAGGCAGCGAAGTTCACTGAAGCTTTCTTT | CASSEAAKFTEAFF
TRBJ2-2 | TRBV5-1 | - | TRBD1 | TGCGCCAGCAGCTTGTCTGACAGGGGGCCAACCGGGGAGCTGTTTTTT | CASSLSDRGPTGELFF
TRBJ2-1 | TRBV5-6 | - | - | TGTGCCAGCAGTTATACAGACAATGAGCAGTTCTTC | CASSYTDNEQFF
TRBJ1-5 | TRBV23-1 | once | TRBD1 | TGCGCCAGCAGTCAAACCGGGTGTGGCGACAGGGGGTTCAATCAGCCCCAGCATTTT | CASSQTGCGDRGFNQPQHF
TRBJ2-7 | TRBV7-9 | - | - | TGTGCCAGCATGGTAGGGGCGTCAAAGGACGAGCAGTACTTC | CASMVGASKDEQYF
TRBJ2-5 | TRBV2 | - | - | TGTGCCAGCAGTGAAGCGCTTCTGAGGAACGACTTC | CASSEALLRNDF
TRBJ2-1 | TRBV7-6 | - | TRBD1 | TGTGCCAGCAGCTTAGCTGGACAGGGTCTAAGCGATGAGCAGTTCTTC | CASSLAGQGLSDEQFF
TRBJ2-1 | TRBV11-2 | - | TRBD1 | TGTGCCAGCAGCTTAGGCCGTACCGGACCGGGACAGGGCTACAATGAGCAGTTCTTC | CASSLGRTGPGQGYNEQFF
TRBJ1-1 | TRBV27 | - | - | TGTGCCAGCAGTTTGGCGGGACTGACGAAGCAAGCAGCTTTCTTT | CASSLAGLTKQAAFF
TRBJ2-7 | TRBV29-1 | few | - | TGCAGCGTATCCAGGGGAGGCTACGAGCAGTACTTC | CSVSRGGYEQYF
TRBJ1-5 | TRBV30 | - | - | TGTGCCTGGAATTTATGGGGCCCCGGGCAGCCCCAGCATTTT | CAWNLWGPGQPQHF
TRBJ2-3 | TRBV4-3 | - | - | TGCGCCAGCAGCCAAGAGGCCGCGGGGACCCTACCCACAGATACGCAGTATTTT | CASSQEAAGTLPTDTQYF
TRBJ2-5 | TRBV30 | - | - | TGTGCCTGGAGTGCGCCAGAGACCCAGTACTTC | CAWSAPETQYF
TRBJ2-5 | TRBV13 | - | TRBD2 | TGTGCCAGCAGCTTATACCAGCGGGGAAGGGAGACCCAGTACTTC | CASSLYQRGRETQYF